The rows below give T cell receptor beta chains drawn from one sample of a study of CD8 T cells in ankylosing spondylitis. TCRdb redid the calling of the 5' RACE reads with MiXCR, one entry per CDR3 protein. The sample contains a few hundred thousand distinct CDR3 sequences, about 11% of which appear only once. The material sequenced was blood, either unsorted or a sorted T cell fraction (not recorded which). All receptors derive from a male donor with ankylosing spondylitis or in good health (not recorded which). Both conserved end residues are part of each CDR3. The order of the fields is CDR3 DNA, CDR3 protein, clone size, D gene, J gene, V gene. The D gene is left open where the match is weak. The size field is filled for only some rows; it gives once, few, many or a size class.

DNA: TGTGCCAGCAGTTATCGGGTCGTCAGCGGGGTCAACTCCTACGAGCAGTACTTC
CDR3: CASSYRVVSGVNSYEQYF
size: NA
D: TRBD2
J: TRBJ2-7
V: TRBV6-5

DNA: TGTGCCAGCTCGCCCGGGACAGGGGCCACCGATGAGCAGTTCTTC
CDR3: CASSPGTGATDEQFF
size: NA
D: TRBD1
J: TRBJ2-1
V: TRBV18

DNA: TGTGCCAGCAGCTCGGGACACCAGAATTCACCCCTCCACTTT
CDR3: CASSSGHQNSPLHF
size: many
D: NA
J: TRBJ1-6
V: TRBV6-1

DNA: TGCAGTGCTAGGGGGAGTGCGTACGAGCAGTACTTC
CDR3: CSARGSAYEQYF
size: many
D: NA
J: TRBJ2-7
V: TRBV20-1

DNA: TGTGCCAGCAGCTTGAGTACCCCGGCCCTTCGCTACACCTTC
CDR3: CASSLSTPALRYTF
size: many
D: NA
J: TRBJ1-2
V: TRBV11-2

DNA: TGCAGTGCTAGGGGTCCCGTCTACAATGAGCAGTTCTTC
CDR3: CSARGPVYNEQFF
size: many
D: NA
J: TRBJ2-1
V: TRBV20-1

DNA: TGTGCCAGCAGTGAACTAGCGGGGGCCTCAGGTGGAGATACGCAGTATTTT
CDR3: CASSELAGASGGDTQYF
size: many
D: TRBD2
J: TRBJ2-3
V: TRBV6-1

DNA: TGTGCCAGCAGCTACTGGGACTCGGGAAATGAGCAGTTCTTC
CDR3: CASSYWDSGNEQFF
size: once
D: NA
J: TRBJ2-1
V: TRBV11-2

DNA: TGTGCCAGCAGTTTATCGGTAGTCGTGGAGACCCAGTACTTC
CDR3: CASSLSVVVETQYF
size: many
D: NA
J: TRBJ2-5
V: TRBV12-3/TRBV12-4

DNA: TGTGCTAGTGGTTTGTCAGCGGGGGGCGCGAACACCGGGGAGCTGTTTTTT
CDR3: CASGLSAGGANTGELFF
size: NA
D: TRBD2
J: TRBJ2-2
V: TRBV12-5

DNA: TGCGCCAGCAGCTTAGAGTCCGGGACATATGGCTACACCTTC
CDR3: CASSLESGTYGYTF
size: many
D: NA
J: TRBJ1-2
V: TRBV5-1

DNA: TGTGCCATCAGTGCTGAACGAGGGGGGCGGGAGTTCTTC
CDR3: CAISAERGGREFF
size: many
D: NA
J: TRBJ2-1
V: TRBV10-3

DNA: TGTGCCAGCAGCTTTCCCGGGACAGGGAGGTCTGAAGCTTTCTTT
CDR3: CASSFPGTGRSEAFF
size: many
D: TRBD1
J: TRBJ1-1
V: TRBV5-6

DNA: TGTGCCAGCTCAGAGAAGGGCACTGAAGCTTTCTTT
CDR3: CASSEKGTEAFF
size: few
D: NA
J: TRBJ1-1
V: TRBV18

DNA: TGTGCCAGCAGACGGGGGGAAAAAGAGACCCAGTACTTC
CDR3: CASRRGEKETQYF
size: NA
D: TRBD2
J: TRBJ2-5
V: TRBV12-3/TRBV12-4

DNA: TGTGCCAGCAGCTTAAGGGACCCCTACGAGCAGTACTTC
CDR3: CASSLRDPYEQYF
size: many
D: NA
J: TRBJ2-7
V: TRBV11-3

DNA: TGTGCCAGCAGCGAGGACAGGGGGGACACTGAAGCTTTCTTT
CDR3: CASSEDRGDTEAFF
size: few
D: TRBD1
J: TRBJ1-1
V: TRBV7-9

DNA: TGTGCCAGCAGGGTAAAGACTAGCGGGGACTCCACCAACTCCTACGAGCAGTACTTC
CDR3: CASRVKTSGDSTNSYEQYF
size: many
D: TRBD2
J: TRBJ2-7
V: TRBV11-1

DNA: TGTGCCACCAGTGATTTGTCCGGCACAGATACGCAGTATTTT
CDR3: CATSDLSGTDTQYF
size: few
D: NA
J: TRBJ2-3
V: TRBV24-1

DNA: TGTGCCACCAGTGGGGCAGCGGAGACCCAGTACTTC
CDR3: CATSGAAETQYF
size: many
D: NA
J: TRBJ2-5
V: TRBV24-1

DNA: TGCAGTGCTAGGGCGGACAGGCCGAACACTGAAGCTTTCTTT
CDR3: CSARADRPNTEAFF
size: many
D: TRBD1
J: TRBJ1-1
V: TRBV20-1

DNA: TGTGCCAGCTCACCACCGGACGGGGTAAACATTCAGTACTTC
CDR3: CASSPPDGVNIQYF
size: few
D: NA
J: TRBJ2-4
V: TRBV18

DNA: TGTGCCAGCAGAATCGGGACGCAGACCTACGAGCAGTACTTC
CDR3: CASRIGTQTYEQYF
size: many
D: NA
J: TRBJ2-7
V: TRBV12-3/TRBV12-4

DNA: TGTGCCAGCAGCTCCAGGACTAGCACGAACACCGGGGAGCTGTTTTTT
CDR3: CASSSRTSTNTGELFF
size: many
D: TRBD2
J: TRBJ2-2
V: TRBV7-2

DNA: TGTGCCAGCAACTTATCGGGGGGCTATAATTCACCCCTCCACTTT
CDR3: CASNLSGGYNSPLHF
size: NA
D: NA
J: TRBJ1-6
V: TRBV28

DNA: TGTGCCAGCAGTGAGGGGTCGCTTTTAGCCAAAAACATTCAGTACTTC
CDR3: CASSEGSLLAKNIQYF
size: NA
D: NA
J: TRBJ2-4
V: TRBV2

DNA: TGCGCCAGCAGCTCCATACCCTCAGAGACCCAGTACTTC
CDR3: CASSSIPSETQYF
size: many
D: NA
J: TRBJ2-5
V: TRBV5-1

DNA: TGTGCTAGCAGCTTAGCTCAGTCCTACGAGCAGTACTTC
CDR3: CASSLAQSYEQYF
size: few
D: NA
J: TRBJ2-7
V: TRBV7-7

DNA: TGTGCCAGTAGTTCCAGTCGGACAGACGCCAGCTCCTACGAGCAGTACTTC
CDR3: CASSSSRTDASSYEQYF
size: few
D: NA
J: TRBJ2-7
V: TRBV19

DNA: TGCAGTGCCACCACAGGGGGAGGTGAAAAACTGTTTTTT
CDR3: CSATTGGGEKLFF
size: few
D: TRBD1
J: TRBJ1-4
V: TRBV20-1

DNA: TGTGCCACCAGTGTAAGCGGGGGAGCTCGGGAGCGGAAAGAGACCCAGTACTTC
CDR3: CATSVSGGARERKETQYF
size: many
D: TRBD2
J: TRBJ2-5
V: TRBV15

DNA: TGTGCCATGGGCCCCGGCGCAGACAGGGGGAATCATGAGCAGTTCTTC
CDR3: CAMGPGADRGNHEQFF
size: NA
D: TRBD1
J: TRBJ2-1
V: TRBV4-2

DNA: TGTGCCACCAGTGGTGACACCTACGAGCAGTACTTC
CDR3: CATSGDTYEQYF
size: NA
D: NA
J: TRBJ2-7
V: TRBV24-1

DNA: TGTGCCAGCGGAAAAGGACAGAAGCCAAACTATGGCTACACCTTC
CDR3: CASGKGQKPNYGYTF
size: many
D: NA
J: TRBJ1-2
V: TRBV7-9

DNA: TGTGCCAGCAGCGTCACAGGAAACACCATATATTTT
CDR3: CASSVTGNTIYF
size: few
D: NA
J: TRBJ1-3
V: TRBV7-2

DNA: TGTGCCAGCAGTCCCAGAGCGGGGAACTTTGGGGGAAACACCATATATTTT
CDR3: CASSPRAGNFGGNTIYF
size: NA
D: NA
J: TRBJ1-3
V: TRBV12-3/TRBV12-4

DNA: TGTGCCAGCAGCCAACCTATTGGAGCGGGGGGAGAAGAGACCCAGTACTTC
CDR3: CASSQPIGAGGEETQYF
size: many
D: TRBD2
J: TRBJ2-5
V: TRBV3-1

DNA: TGTGCCAGCAGTCCTCCGGGACACTCAATGGGGGACACCGGGGAGCTGTTTTTT
CDR3: CASSPPGHSMGDTGELFF
size: many
D: NA
J: TRBJ2-2
V: TRBV12-3/TRBV12-4

DNA: TGCAGTGGTCAGGGCTGGGGCAATCAGCCCCAGCATTTT
CDR3: CSGQGWGNQPQHF
size: few
D: NA
J: TRBJ1-5
V: TRBV20-1

DNA: TGTGCCAGCAGCCACTACAACAAGGCAGATACGCAGTATTTT
CDR3: CASSHYNKADTQYF
size: NA
D: NA
J: TRBJ2-3
V: TRBV3-1

DNA: TGCAGTGCTAGAGATGTTCCTCAGGGTTACAATGAGCAGTTCTTC
CDR3: CSARDVPQGYNEQFF
size: many
D: NA
J: TRBJ2-1
V: TRBV20-1

DNA: TGTGCCAGCAGTTTACCAGGTACCCATCAGCCCCAGCATTTT
CDR3: CASSLPGTHQPQHF
size: many
D: NA
J: TRBJ1-5
V: TRBV12-3/TRBV12-4

DNA: TGTGCCAGCAGCTTTGAAAGACCAGGGAGGGAGACCCAGTACTTC
CDR3: CASSFERPGRETQYF
size: few
D: NA
J: TRBJ2-5
V: TRBV7-2

DNA: TGTGCCAGCAGCTTACTTCCGGGGCCGTCTAACACCGGGGAGCTGTTTTTT
CDR3: CASSLLPGPSNTGELFF
size: many
D: NA
J: TRBJ2-2
V: TRBV7-9

DNA: TGTGCCAGCAGCTGGGACACAGGGGGCCACGGGGAGCTGTTTTTT
CDR3: CASSWDTGGHGELFF
size: NA
D: TRBD1
J: TRBJ2-2
V: TRBV5-6